The rows below give T cell receptor beta chains drawn from one sample of a study of T cell changes during pregnancy in multiple sclerosis. The table came from immunoSEQ multiplex PCR; TCRdb's copy has only in-frame clones and leaves some out. Of 18,000 or so clones in the sample, 89% were seen once. The sample here was CD8+ T cells from peripheral blood mononuclear cells, taken in the second trimester of pregnancy. These TCRs come from a female donor in good health, enrolled as a control in a pregnancy study. CDR3s include the opening cysteine and the closing phenylalanine or tryptophan. Each record gives: J gene, clone size, D gene, V gene, CDR3 DNA, CDR3 protein. A D gene is named only where the DNA matches it firmly. Some rows have no size entry. The others give once, few or many, or a class for an expanded clone.

>TRBJ2-7|-|-|TRBV4-1
TGCGCCAGCAGCCAAGATTGGACGGACACTCCCTACGAGCAGTACTTC
CASSQDWTDTPYEQYF
>TRBJ2-3|-|-|TRBV19
TGTGCCAGTAGTATGAGAATTTCGGGGATCCTACTTACAGATACGCAGTATTTT
CASSMRISGILLTDTQYF
>TRBJ2-2|-|-|TRBV11-2
TGTGCCAGCAGCTTAGAGAGAGGGGAGCTGTTTTTT
CASSLERGELFF
>TRBJ1-2|-|-|TRBV11-2
TGTGCCAGCAGCTTAGATCGGGGGGCAGAGCTTAACTATGGCTACACCTTC
CASSLDRGAELNYGYTF
>TRBJ1-5|once|-|TRBV9
TGTGCCAGCAGCGTAGCCGCGTGGAGGGGTCAGCCCCAGCATTTT
CASSVAAWRGQPQHF
>TRBJ1-2|-|-|TRBV7-9
TGTGCCAGCACCTCAATGTCCGGCGGGGTAGGAAAGCACTATGGCTACACCTTC
CASTSMSGGVGKHYGYTF
>TRBJ1-6|-|-|TRBV18
TGTGCCAGCTCACCACCCTCGCCCAGTGATCCCCTCCACTTT
CASSPPSPSDPLHF
>TRBJ2-7|-|TRBD1|TRBV5-1
TGCGCCAGCAGCGCGGGGACAGGGCCCTCCTACGAGCAGTACTTC
CASSAGTGPSYEQYF
>TRBJ1-1|-|-|TRBV6-5
TGTGCCAGCAGTGGGGAGACGGTTTACACTGAAGCTTTCTTT
CASSGETVYTEAFF
>TRBJ1-6|-|-|TRBV4-1
TGCGCCAGCAGCCAAGAGGGGACTGATAATTCACCCCTCCACTTT
CASSQEGTDNSPLHF
>TRBJ1-2|once|-|TRBV5-4
TGTGCCAGCAGCTTGTTTGAGGGTAGGCGTGGCTACACCTTC
CASSLFEGRRGYTF
>TRBJ2-3|-|-|TRBV6-4
TGTGCCAGCAGTGACTCCCGGGATAACACAGATACGCAGTATTTT
CASSDSRDNTDTQYF
>TRBJ2-3|-|-|TRBV19
TGTGCCAGTAGTTCACTACCGACTACTTCTAGCACAGATACGCAGTATTTT
CASSSLPTTSSTDTQYF
>TRBJ1-1|few|TRBD1|TRBV28
TGTGCCAGCAGTCCATCCGGGACAGGGGTCTCGAACACTGAAGCTTTCTTT
CASSPSGTGVSNTEAFF
>TRBJ1-4|few|-|TRBV28
TGTGCCAGCAGTTTAATGGTCGACTCAACTAATGAAAAACTGTTTTTT
CASSLMVDSTNEKLFF